This T cell receptor (beta chain) is drawn from a study of a mutant IDH1 vaccine in newly diagnosed glioma. As for the study in general: Following radiotherapy alone, or alongside temozolomide cycles, vaccination was started after an interval of 4-6 weeks. Treated patients, averaging 40.4 years, were about 60% male and around 40% female. Patients were pretreated with radiotherapy, temozolomide, or both, mostly both.

This table comes from immunoSEQ multiplex PCR, and its TCRdb copy is limited to in-frame clones, with some not included. The sample lists tens of thousands of clones; over 75% were seen once. This clone has a handful of counts. Its matching antigen is unknown. This sample's time point: week 35, safety follow-up. A 20-mer mutant IDH1 peptide at 300 ug was injected subcutaneously with topical imiquimod. The sample here was PBMCs, taken from a glioma patient whose treatment included an IDH1 peptide vaccine. The clonotype originates from a man aged 40-50 years with glioma. Some clones in this sample may be carry-over from other donors' samples.

This chain's CDR3 is CASSLGTSSSYEQYF. The CDR3 bases are TGCGCCAGCAGCTTAGGGACGAGTAGCTCCTACGAGCAGTACTTC. This chain links TRBV5-1 with TRBJ2-5; D possibly uses TRBD1 or TRBD2 (5 bases each). The end of the DNA is better explained by TRBJ2-7, so the J call may be wrong. The V gene's germline CDR1 is SGHRS and CDR2 YFSETQ. This CDR3 spans 15 amino acids.